This TCR beta chain originates from a study of CD8+ T cells in alopecia areata. Broader study findings: Lesional scalp exceeded normal scalp in clonality, especially in alopecia totalis/universalis. Persistence during tofacitinib was seen for many expanded lesional clones in scalp and blood.

RNA extraction and reverse transcription yielded cDNA as sequencing template. Profiled with immunoSEQ multiplex PCR; TCRdb holds only in-frame clones, not every one. Altogether under 250,000 clones are present, about 57% being singletons, with the ten largest covering 1.5% to 2%. The CDR3 is made up of 14 amino acids. Trimming shortened V by 4 bases and J by 7 bases, and 17 bases separated the two germline ends. Germline CDR1 SGHTA, CDR2 FQGNSA. In this sample, this clone turned up many times. The target antigen is unknown. Treatment: oral pan-JAK inhibitor, 5-10 mg twice daily. This receptor was identified in a human donor with alopecia areata. V and J are TRBV7-2 and TRBJ2-7; maybe TRBD2 (5 bases). The sequencing here drew on CD4+ T cells sorted from blood, taken at week 4, from a patient treated with tofacitinib. For the CDR3, the DNA is TGTGCCAGCAGCTCTACGAGGGCAGTTAAGGAGCAGTACTTC. Translated, it gives CASSSTRAVKEQYF. The complete variable domain, with remaining parts taken from reference TRBV7-2 and TRBJ2-7, reads GAGVSQSPSNKVTEKGKDVELRCDPISGHTALYWYRQSLGQGLEFLIYFQGNSAPDKSGLPSDRFSAERTGGSVSTLTIQRTQQEDSAVYLCASSSTRAVKEQYFGPGTRLTVT.